The T cell receptor (beta chain) under discussion was sequenced for a study of a mutant IDH1 vaccine in newly diagnosed glioma (dated by TCRdb to 2020 to 2022). For the wider study: Of the roughly 32 patients who were treated, around 62% were male and around 38% were female, and the mean age was around 43 years. Six visits were used for peripheral blood collection: V03 (baseline), V05, V07, V10, V12 and V13. Prior to enrollment, standard therapy consisting of radiotherapy alone, temozolomide alone, or radiochemotherapy with temozolomide had been administered to patients, with the combination being received by most patients. Longitudinal TCRB deep sequencing was done for 25 to 30 treated patients, wherever samples were available for exploratory analyses.

Counted from cysteine to phenylalanine, this CDR3 has 14 amino acids. Only the CDR3 DNA is retained, 42 bases long and in frame from the first base. CDR1 and CDR2 are read off the germline V gene (reference sequence) as SGHKS and YYEKEE. The V end loses 0 bases and the J end loses 0 bases, and a stretch of 6 bases separates them. Points the paper makes about the study in general: Pseudoprogression seemed to be unrelated to changes in the top peripheral T cell clonotypes found by TCRB sequencing. The authors noted that analyses of patient blood samples could not be reproduced because of sample limitations. Immune responses induced by the vaccine were seen in more than 85% of patients across multiple MHC alleles. Availability determined which PBMC samples were chosen for TCRB deep sequencing.

The sample's time point label, decoded: baseline, week 1 (first vaccination visit). Taken with the paper, the label for treatment or condition translates to: pre-vaccination baseline after standard-of-care therapy. The donors had newly diagnosed IDH1-mutant astrocytomas of WHO grade 3 or 4 that showed loss of nuclear ATRX. The samples were drawn from NOA16, a multicentre, single-arm, open-label phase I trial in Germany that tested a mutant IDH1 peptide vaccine in humans for the first time. Visit V03 blood draws served as the baseline sample for immunogenicity testing. Genomic DNA for TCRB sequencing was extracted from EDTA blood using the DNeasy Blood and Tissue Kit. Notes on this clone: Its target antigen remains unknown. Per-base qualities were not stored, and no clone one base away is much larger.

The library came from the immunoSEQ multiplex PCR assay. Rearranged TCR beta chain sequences were amplified using the hsTCRB Kit according to the manufacturer's protocol. TCRB libraries were sequenced on an Illumina MiSeq. On the study's bioinformatics: Demultiplexing, trimming and gene mapping were performed with the kit vendor's proprietary platform. In TCRdb, the immuneACCESS table is reduced to in-frame sequences with V and J assigned. These tables do not hold every clone; where another copy was compared, an unresolved V gene accounts for under half, and the others remain unexplained. The V and J calls and the clone size are those of that table, but D and trimming were determined from the DNA. This sample comprises approximately 100,000 clones, 80% to 90% of them detected only once. Jointly, the top ten make up approximately 0.57% of the sample.

This TCR came from a woman aged 45-60 years with glioma. The sequencing used PBMCs, collected from a glioma patient treated with radiotherapy, temozolomide or both. This receptor chain uses TRBV5-5 and TRBJ2-5; a confident D gene designation cannot be given. The CDR3 corresponds to CASSLGRNQETQYF. The sequenced DNA is TGTGCCAGCAGCTTGGGGCGGAACCAAGAGACCCAGTACTTC.